The 22 T cell receptor beta chains reported below all come from one sample, sequenced in a study of cytomegalovirus exposure and HLA in healthy donors. The PCR employed 60 Vbeta primers together with 13 Jbeta primers. Assay: immunoSEQ multiplex PCR; the TCRdb copy retains only in-frame clones and omits some. The table shows some 210,000 clones, with 75% to 80% occurring only once. The sequenced material came from PBMCs. The receptors were sampled from a woman under 40 in good health and CMV-seropositive.

This clone was detected only a few times. The chain uses TRBV15 and TRBJ1-1, with D maybe TRBD1 (6 bases). V lost 1 base, J lost 10 bases, and 19 bases lay in between. Per the germline V gene, CDR1 is LNHNV and CDR2 is YYDKDF (reference sequence). This CDR3 region has 15 residues. CDR3 sequence reads: CATSRGNRDPKAAFF. The CDR3 DNA is TGTGCCACCAGCAGAGGAAACAGGGACCCGAAAGCAGCTTTCTTT. Drawing the rest from reference TRBV15 and TRBJ1-1, the complete variable domain is DAMVIQNPRYQVTQFGKPVTLSCSQTLNHNVMYWYQQKSSQAPKLLFHYYDKDFNNEADTPDNFQSRRPNTSFCFLDIRSPGLGDTAMYLCATSRGNRDPKAAFFGQGTRLTVV.

This sequence joins TRBV9 and TRBJ1-1, with D perhaps matching TRBD1 (5 bases). Trimming pared 3 bases from V and 3 bases from J, leaving 12 bases between. This CDR3 has 14 residues. Germline V CDR1 and CDR2: SGDLS, YYNGEE. The CDR3 DNA reads as TGTGCCAGCAGCGCGGACAACCGGGACACTGAAGCTTTCTTT. Its protein is CASSADNRDTEAFF.

The V call is TRBV7-2, the J call TRBJ2-5; 9 nucleotides align to TRBD1. The germline V gene encodes CDR1 SGHTA and CDR2 FQGNSA. This CDR3 spans 16 amino acids. V lost 1 base, J lost 5 bases, and 8 bases stayed unmatched. The CDR3 DNA reads TGTGCCAGCAGCTTAGGGTACAGGGGGCGCTGGGAGACCCAGTACTTC. Protein sequence: CASSLGYRGRWETQYF.

This rearrangement joins TRBV28 to TRBJ2-2; 8 positions match TRBD2. This CDR3 spans 15 amino acids. V was pared by 3 bases and J by 2 bases, with 2 bases of the junction left unmatched. Germline values: CDR1 MDHEN, CDR2 SYDVKM. The DNA for the CDR3 is TGTGCCAGCAGTTTGGCGGGGGGTAACACCGGGGAGCTGTTTTTT. Residues: CASSLAGGNTGELFF.

The chain uses TRBV7-8 and TRBJ2-1; TRBD2 matches at 14 bases. Germline lookup yields CDR1 SGHVS and CDR2 FQNEAQ. The V segment lost 8 bases and the J segment 7 bases; nucleotides outside the gene matches: 1. CDR3 size: 13 residues. The CDR3 DNA sequence: TGTGCCAGCGGGACTAGCGGGAGAAATGAGCAGTTCTTC. Translating gives CASGTSGRNEQFF.

The V call is TRBV5-6, the J call TRBJ2-3, with D possibly being TRBD2 (7 bases). Germline V gives CDR1 SGHDT, CDR2 YYEEEE. CDR3 length: 17 amino acids. Trimming pared 4 bases from V and 0 bases from J, leaving 18 bases between. CDR3 nucleotide sequence: TGTGCCAGCAGCGTGGGGGGGCGGGGGCGGAGCACAGATACGCAGTATTTT. Translated: CASSVGGRGRSTDTQYF.

The rearrangement joins TRBV7-9 to TRBJ2-1; possible D gene TRBD1, 6 bases. The CDR3 is 13 amino acids. Germline CDR1 reads SEHNR; CDR2 reads FQNEAQ (reference sequence). Trimming left V 5 bases short and J 6 bases short, with 11 bases between. CDR3 residues: CASSRTDFNEQFF. Written as DNA, the CDR3 is TGTGCCAGCAGCCGGACAGATTTCAATGAGCAGTTCTTC.

Notes on this clone: Other DNA sequences within the sample encode an identical CDR3. The chain uses TRBV2 and TRBJ1-1; D perhaps matches TRBD1 (6 bases). CDR1 is SNHLY, CDR2 FYNNEI, per germline. V was shortened by 2 bases and J by 14 bases, with 24 bases between the two germline ends. The CDR3 runs 15 residues. The CDR3 coding sequence is TGTGCCAGCAGTGAACGGGAGGGGGGGTTGGGTAGGGCCTTCTTT. Encoded protein: CASSEREGGLGRAFF.

The chain joins TRBV5-4 to TRBJ2-3; 11 nucleotides match TRBD2. This CDR3 region has 15 residues. Germline assignment: CDR1 SGHNT and CDR2 YYREEE (reference sequence). V gave up 4 bases and J gave up 4 bases; unmatched junction bases: 5. The DNA of the CDR3 is TGTGCCAGCAGCCCCTTAGCGGGAGGGCCAGATACGCAGTATTTT. Protein product: CASSPLAGGPDTQYF.

This clone has just a few counts. The genes are TRBV7-9 and TRBJ1-2, with 10 nucleotides matching TRBD1. The CDR3 length is 15 residues. J gave up 4 bases and V 5 bases, and 7 bases lay outside the gene matches. Germline V gene lookup returns CDR1 SEHNR and CDR2 FQNEAQ (reference sequence). DNA for the CDR3: TGTGCCAGCAGCCCAGGGGGACAGGGGACCTATGGCTACACCTTC. Residues: CASSPGGQGTYGYTF. The variable domain in full, with the rest retrieved from reference TRBV7-9 and TRBJ1-2, is DTGVSQNPRHKITKRGQNVTFRCDPISEHNRLYWYRQTLGQGPEFLTYFQNEAQLEKSRLLSDRFSAERPKGSFSTLEIQRTEQGDSAMYLCASSPGGQGTYGYTFGSGTRLTVV.

The chain combines TRBV30 with TRBJ1-2; a possible D gene is TRBD1 (5 bases). Trimming cost V 5 bases and J 4 bases, with 14 bases left between them. This CDR3 is built from 13 residues. Per the germline V gene, CDR1 is GTSNPN and CDR2 is SVGIG (reference sequence). The CDR3 DNA reads TGTGCCTGGGAGACTAGGGACCGCTATGGCTACACCTTC. This codes for CAWETRDRYGYTF.

This clone has a handful of counts. The chain links TRBV9 to TRBJ2-1, with TRBD1 identical over 7 bases. This CDR3 has 15 residues. Losses at the gene ends were 0 bases for V and 7 bases for J; bases not matched to a gene: 7. Germline V gene data show CDR1 as SGDLS and CDR2 as YYNGEE. In DNA form, the CDR3 reads TGTGCCAGCAGCGTAGGGAACAAACAGGGGAATGAGCAGTTCTTC. Its protein is CASSVGNKQGNEQFF. The whole variable domain, remainder taken from reference TRBV9 and TRBJ2-1, is DSGVTQTPKHLITATGQRVTLRCSPRSGDLSVYWYQQSLDQGLQFLIQYYNGEERAKGNILERFSAQQFPDLHSELNLSSLELGDSALYFCASSVGNKQGNEQFFGPGTRLTVL.

The CDR3 loop is CASSQDPGRGLRNTEAFF. CDR3 DNA: TGTGCCAGCAGCCAAGATCCCGGCAGGGGGCTTCGGAACACTGAAGCTTTCTTT. J is TRBJ1-1 and V is TRBV4-2; 8 positions agree with TRBD1. Germline lookup yields CDR1 LGHNA and CDR2 YNFKEQ. Trimming took 0 bases from V and 1 from J; bases not matched to a gene: 10. The CDR3 length is 18 residues.

The chain couples TRBV29-1 to TRBJ2-7; tentatively, D is TRBD1 (5 bases). The CDR3 covers 14 residues. V lost 7 bases and J lost 0, with 16 bases in between. Per the germline V gene, CDR1 is SQVTM and CDR2 is ANQGSEA. The CDR3 DNA reads as TGCAGCGCGTCACATGACAGCTACTCCTACGAGCAGTACTTC. Amino acids: CSASHDSYSYEQYF.

The chain is built from TRBV5-1 and TRBJ2-5; no clear D. V shed 0 bases and J shed 3 bases, with 6 bases lying between them. CDR1 is SGHRS, CDR2 YFSETQ, per germline. CDR3 size: 13 residues. This CDR3 reads CASSLGAEETQYF. CDR3 bases: TGCGCCAGCAGCTTGGGGGCAGAAGAGACCCAGTACTTC.

The rearrangement links TRBV18 to TRBJ2-7, with TRBD2 matching over 11 bases. CDR1 and CDR2 (germline): KGHSH, LQKENI. Trimming cost V 2 bases and J 7 bases; bases outside gene matches: 4. The CDR3 spans 14 residues. In nucleotides, the CDR3 is TGTGCCAGCTCACCATATAGCGGGAGGGGAGAGCAGTACTTC. This sequence encodes CASSPYSGRGEQYF.

The chain couples TRBV30 to TRBJ1-1; a possible D gene is TRBD1 (5 bases). V was cut by 2 bases and J by 4 bases, with 11 bases left in between. Germline V gene data show CDR1 as GTSNPN and CDR2 as SVGIG (reference sequence). The CDR3 length is 13 residues. The CDR3 here is CAWSLHRGTEAFF. The CDR3 DNA follows: TGTGCCTGGAGTCTCCATAGGGGCACTGAAGCTTTCTTT.

V and J are TRBV7-2 and TRBJ1-1; tentatively, D is TRBD1 (6 bases). The CDR3 contains 14 residues. Trimming shortened V by 5 bases and J by 6 bases, and 16 bases separated the two germline ends. Germline V CDR1 and CDR2: SGHTA, FQGNSA. The CDR3 DNA is TGTGCCAGCAGCCCTTTTCTAGGGGGACCTGAAGCTTTCTTT. The encoded protein is CASSPFLGGPEAFF.

This chain joins TRBV5-1 and TRBJ2-3; TRBD1 is a possible D gene (5 bases). The CDR3 has 18 amino acids. V was shortened by 0 bases and J by 0 bases, with 17 bases between the two germline ends. CDR1 is SGHRS and CDR2 is YFSETQ in the germline V gene. Written as DNA, the CDR3 is TGCGCCAGCAGCTTGGAGGGGTTAGACATACCGAGCACAGATACGCAGTATTTT. Protein: CASSLEGLDIPSTDTQYF. The full variable domain, rest sourced from reference TRBV5-1 and TRBJ2-3, is KAGVTQTPRYLIKTRGQQVTLSCSPISGHRSVSWYQQTPGQGLQFLFEYFSETQRNKGNFPGRFSGRQFSNSRSEMNVSTLELGDSALYLCASSLEGLDIPSTDTQYFGPGTRLTVL.

V gene TRBV19 combines with J gene TRBJ2-5, with 13 bases that match TRBD2. There are 16 residues in the CDR3. V was clipped by 1 base and J by 1 base; unmatched bases: 0. Germline V gene lookup returns CDR1 LNHDA and CDR2 SQIVND (reference sequence). CDR3 amino acids: CASSIGLAGGQETQYF. CDR3 in DNA: TGTGCCAGTAGTATAGGACTAGCGGGGGGCCAAGAGACCCAGTACTTC.

Written as DNA, the CDR3 is TGTGCCACCCCCAGGGGGCCTGAAGCTTTCTTT. Its translation: CATPRGPEAFF. This chain links TRBV7-9 with TRBJ1-1, with 8 bases fitting TRBD1. V lost 10 bases and J lost 6; bases outside the gene matches: 4. The CDR3 contains 11 residues. CDR1 and CDR2 (germline): SEHNR, FQNEAQ (reference sequence).

This chain's CDR3 is CASDDLLRGPPLHF. The CDR3 DNA follows: TGTGCCAGCGACGACCTGTTAAGAGGCCCACCCCTCCACTTT. The chain uses TRBV28 and TRBJ1-6; D call uncertain. This CDR3 contains 14 residues. Germline V gene lookup returns CDR1 MDHEN and CDR2 SYDVKM. Trimming shortened V by 8 bases and J by 11 bases, and 19 bases separated the two germline ends.